These T cell receptor beta chains were read from a single sample in a study of shared clonotypes between healthy human individuals. The method was immunoSEQ multiplex PCR; TCRdb's version includes in-frame clones alone and lacks a portion of them. The table has around 2.5 million clones, more than 85% seen once. The sequencing input was naive CD4+ T cells from PBMCs. These TCRs come from a man aged 18 to 29 in good health. Some clones in this sample may be carry-over from other donors' samples. The CDR3 runs from the conserved cysteine through the conserved F or W.

V: TRBV5-4; CDR3: CASSLVQGQETQYF
V: TRBV4-1; CDR3: CASSQVMGQGDSGNTIYF
V: TRBV7-2; CDR3: CASSLLGTRGADTQYF
V: TRBV9; CDR3: CASSVGGTRIYEQYF
V: TRBV5-4; CDR3: CASSMGLAGGYEQYF
V: TRBV27; CDR3: CASRAFGAGAETQYF
V: TRBV5-8; CDR3: CASSLEGGGSGELFF
V: TRBV18; CDR3: CASSPPVGKSGNTIYF
V: TRBV6-1; CDR3: CASSVAGTANYGYTF
V: TRBV21-1; CDR3: CASSSPGTGSGGTDTQYF
V: TRBV29-1; CDR3: CSVETGQGIYEQYF
V: TRBV2; CDR3: CASSEEWGETQYF
V: TRBV7-2; CDR3: CASSLGGPTNQPQHF
V: TRBV5-6; CDR3: CASSPRRTGPGEQYF
V: TRBV6-6; CDR3: CASSQLAGGTDTQYF
V: TRBV6-6; CDR3: CASSSPPTASTDTQYF
V: TRBV28; CDR3: CASSSALRQQGDTQYF
V: TRBV27; CDR3: CASSPGTDTQYF
V: TRBV5-1; CDR3: CASSLGIGQETQYF
V: TRBV19; CDR3: CASSRVGQETQYF
V: TRBV7-2; CDR3: CASSSQTSTDTQYF
V: TRBV5-1; CDR3: CASSLRSTGDYGYTF